This T cell receptor beta chain derives from a study of tumor-infiltrating lymphocytes in localized non-small cell lung cancer. Sequenced by immunoSEQ multiplex PCR; TCRdb stores in-frame clones only, minus some. The sample consists of some 13,000 clones, around 68% of them appearing once. The sequence was collected from a human donor with non-small cell lung cancer. The sequencing input was uninvolved lung tissue not adjacent to the tumor.

CDR3 sequence (DNA): TGTGCCAGCAGTGTCCCCAGGGGGGCTACCCCCAATCAGCCCCAGCATTTT. Protein product: CASSVPRGATPNQPQHF. The rearrangement joins TRBV6-1 to TRBJ1-5; 7 bases line up with TRBD1. The CDR3 length is 17 residues. V was pared by 4 bases and J by 3 bases, with 12 bases of the junction left unmatched. Per germline, CDR1 MNHNS and CDR2 SASEGT.